Each of the 30 T cell receptor beta chains below was sequenced from the same sample in a study of T-cell reconstitution after alpha-beta-depleted transplantation in children. A TCRbeta library incorporating unique molecular identifiers was prepared. TCRdb re-derived calls from the PCR reads in MiXCR, one entry per CDR3 protein. The data show about 400,000 distinct CDR3 sequences, with around 15% seen just once and just under 30% held by the top ten. The sequenced sample was PBMCs, mostly from graft donor cells, obtained 360 days after TCRalphabeta/CD19-depleted stem cell transplant. The receptor set was obtained from a boy younger than two who had a stem cell transplant for Wiskott-Aldrich syndrome, so the T cells may come from the graft donor.

The CDR3 loop reads CSARSRLNTGELFF. CDR3 DNA: TGCAGTGCTAGGAGTAGGTTGAACACCGGGGAGCTGTTTTTT. The V and J genes are TRBV20-1 and TRBJ2-2; D unresolved. The germline V gene has CDR1 DFQATT and CDR2 SNEGSKA (reference sequence). The V and J ends lost 3 bases and 1 base respectively, with 9 bases between them. The CDR3 runs to 14 residues.

This clonotype was seen repeatedly, ten times or more. The chain combines TRBV12-3 or TRBV12-4 with TRBJ2-5, with D perhaps TRBD2 (5 bases). Trimming shortened V by 6 bases and J by 5 bases, and 10 bases separated the two germline ends. CDR3 length equals 12 residues. In DNA, the CDR3 is TGTGCCAGCAGCCGAAGAGGGGAGACCCAGTACTTC. Protein product: CASSRRGETQYF.

The chain links TRBV4-1 to TRBJ2-1; no firm D call. CDR1 and CDR2 from the germline V gene are MGHRA and YSYEKL. Deletions cut 3 bases from V and 0 bases from J, with 6 bases between. The CDR3 extends over 14 amino acids. CDR3 loop: CASSQWGSYNEQFF. The CDR3 DNA sequence: TGCGCCAGCAGCCAGTGGGGCTCCTACAATGAGCAGTTCTTC.

This chain uses TRBV2 with TRBJ1-6; TRBD1 matches at 8 bases. This CDR3 region has 13 residues. Trimming cost V 7 bases and J 8 bases; bases outside gene matches: 4. Germline lookup yields CDR1 SNHLY and CDR2 FYNNEI. In nucleotides, the CDR3 is TGTGCCAGCAAGGGACAGGAGGATTCACCCCTCCACTTT. It specifies CASKGQEDSPLHF.

This clonotype came up a few times. The V call is TRBV11-3, the J call TRBJ2-2; D remains ambiguous. Deletions cut 3 bases from V and 5 bases from J, with 13 bases between. This CDR3 comprises 15 residues. Germline CDR1 SGHNT, CDR2 YENEEA. CDR3 sequence reads: CASSFQSSGTGELFF. DNA of the CDR3: TGTGCCAGCAGCTTTCAGTCTAGTGGGACCGGGGAGCTGTTTTTT.

This clonotype came up a few times. The chain employs TRBV28 and TRBJ2-1; 7 bases align to TRBD2. Germline loops: CDR1 MDHEN, CDR2 SYDVKM. The CDR3 is 21 residues long. J lost 2 bases, V lost 5 bases, and 24 bases had no gene match. The CDR3 reads CASSRWVKRGLLLQTYNEQFF. CDR3 DNA: TGTGCCAGCAGTCGTTGGGTTAAGCGGGGCCTATTACTCCAAACCTACAATGAGCAGTTCTTC.

Only a few counts were recorded for this clonotype. The chain joins TRBV6-2 or TRBV6-3 to TRBJ2-3, with a weak D call TRBD2 (6 bases). The CDR3 is made up of 14 amino acids. The V end lost 4 bases, the J end lost 5 bases, and 13 bases lay between the germline ends. Looked up from germline, CDR1 is MNHEY and CDR2 is SVGEGT. CDR3 DNA: TGTGCCAGCAGTTCGACTAGTGAAGTAGATACGCAGTATTTT. Its protein is CASSSTSEVDTQYF.

The gene calls are TRBV11-2 and TRBJ2-3, with 9 positions matching TRBD2. Germline V gene data show CDR1 as SGHAT and CDR2 as FQNNGV. The CDR3 sequence is 17 residues long. V shed 5 bases and J 1 base; nucleotides not matched to a gene: 10. CDR3 protein: CASSPTWASGGTDTQYF. For the CDR3, the DNA is TGTGCCAGCAGCCCGACGTGGGCTAGCGGGGGCACAGATACGCAGTATTTT.

This clonotype was observed a few times. This sequence joins TRBV18 and TRBJ2-1, with 10 bases matching TRBD2. This CDR3 is built from 17 residues. V trimming: 3 bases; J trimming: 7 bases; junction bases outside the gene matches: 12. Germline V gene lookup returns CDR1 KGHSH and CDR2 LQKENI. The CDR3 nucleotides are TGTGCCAGCTCACCTTATTCTAGCGGGAGTTTCCCAAATGAGCAGTTCTTC. This encodes CASSPYSSGSFPNEQFF.

This clonotype was counted ten times or more. V and J are TRBV24-1 and TRBJ2-1; 8 positions match TRBD1. Germline values: CDR1 KGHDR, CDR2 SFDVKD. The CDR3 totals 15 residues. Trimming took 3 bases from V and 9 from J; bases not matched to a gene: 9. The CDR3 coding sequence is TGTGCCACCAGTGATCTGGGACAGGTAAGCGGTGAGCAGTTCTTC. As protein: CATSDLGQVSGEQFF.

This clonotype has more than one count but fewer than ten. The chain uses TRBV11-2 and TRBJ2-4; the D is unclear. V lost 2 bases, J lost 0 bases, and 11 bases lay in between. Germline CDR1 is SGHAT and CDR2 is FQNNGV. The CDR3 length is 16 residues. The CDR3 loop is CASSLSSPLAKNIQYF. The CDR3 DNA is TGTGCCAGCAGCTTATCTAGTCCTCTAGCCAAAAACATTCAGTACTTC.

This clonotype was recorded a few times. V usage is TRBV6-1 and J usage is TRBJ2-2; 13 nucleotides align to TRBD2. J gave up 2 bases and V 5 bases, and 5 bases lay outside the gene matches. Germline assignment: CDR1 MNHNS and CDR2 SASEGT. This CDR3 is built from 17 residues. The CDR3 coding sequence is TGTGCCAGCAGTATGACTAGCGGGGGGATAAACACCGGGGAGCTGTTTTTT. It is translated as CASSMTSGGINTGELFF.

V usage is TRBV18 and J usage is TRBJ2-2, with 8 bases matching TRBD1. Germline loops: CDR1 KGHSH, CDR2 LQKENI. With 1 base clipped from V and 6 bases from J, the junction kept 7 bases outside the gene matches. This CDR3 is 16 amino acids long. CDR3 DNA: TGTGCCAGCTCACCACACGAGACAGGGGTTTCCGGGGAGCTGTTTTTT. Its translation: CASSPHETGVSGELFF. The full variable domain, with the rest looked up from reference TRBV18 and TRBJ2-2, is NAGVMQNPRHLVRRRGQEARLRCSPMKGHSHVYWYRQLPEEGLKFMVYLQKENIIDESGMPKERFSAEFPKEGPSILRIQQVVRGDSAAYFCASSPHETGVSGELFFGEGSRLTVL.

This clonotype occurred a few times. CDR3 residues: CASSPRMEETQYF. The CDR3 DNA reads as TGTGCCAGCTCACCTCGAATGGAGGAGACCCAGTACTTC. The chain links TRBV18 to TRBJ2-5; D is unresolved. The CDR3 is made up of 13 amino acids. Looked up from germline, CDR1 is KGHSH and CDR2 is LQKENI. Trimming shortened V by 3 bases and J by 5 bases, and 10 bases separated the two germline ends.

This clonotype was picked up a small number of times. The rearrangement uses TRBV7-4 and TRBJ2-1; TRBD2 matches 7 bases. The CDR3 runs to 17 residues. The V segment lost 5 bases and the J segment 1 base; nucleotides outside the gene matches: 11. Germline loops: CDR1 SGHVT, CDR2 SQSDAQ. CDR3 bases: TGTGCCAGCAGCCTCCCGCCAGGGACTAATTCCTACAATGAGCAGTTCTTC. Residues: CASSLPPGTNSYNEQFF.

This clonotype was counted many times. The chain joins TRBV29-1 to TRBJ1-2; 7 bases line up with TRBD1. Per germline, CDR1 SQVTM and CDR2 ANQGSEA. The CDR3 covers 13 residues. Unmatched junction bases numbered 5, after V lost 4 bases and J lost 3 bases. The CDR3 here is CSVVRGLDYGYTF. CDR3 nucleotides: TGCAGCGTTGTAAGGGGGCTTGACTATGGCTACACCTTC.

The CDR3 loop reads CASSNPGLTKETQYF. The CDR3 bases are TGTGCCAGCAGCAACCCGGGACTAACAAAAGAGACCCAGTACTTC. The chain couples TRBV7-9 to TRBJ2-5, with 7 positions matching TRBD2. CDR1 SEHNR and CDR2 FQNEAQ come from the germline V gene (reference sequence). The length of the CDR3 is 15 residues. V was clipped by 5 bases and J by 3 bases; unmatched bases: 9.

This clonotype was seen a few times. The genes are TRBV30 and TRBJ1-1; no clear D. The germline CDR1 and CDR2 sequences are GTSNPN and SVGIG (reference sequence). Trimming took off 0 bases at V and 3 bases at J, with 8 bases between the two ends. The CDR3 is 13 amino acids. The CDR3 here is CAWSVYVDTEAFF. For the CDR3, the DNA is TGTGCCTGGAGTGTATATGTGGACACTGAAGCTTTCTTT. Looking up the rest from reference TRBV30 and TRBJ1-1 gives the full variable domain: SQTIHQWPATLVQPVGSPLSLECTVEGTSNPNLYWYRQAAGRGLQLLFYSVGIGQISSEVPQNLSASRPQDRQFILSSKKLLLSDSGFYLCAWSVYVDTEAFFGQGTRLTVV.

This clonotype turned up a few times. This sequence joins TRBV12-3 or TRBV12-4 and TRBJ2-1; D is undetermined. The V gene lost 5 bases and the J gene lost 1 base, with 9 bases spanning the gap. CDR3 length: 14 residues. The CDR3: CASSIHRSYNEQFF. The DNA for the CDR3 is TGTGCCAGCAGTATACATAGGTCCTACAATGAGCAGTTCTTC.

This sequence joins TRBV20-1 and TRBJ2-3, with D unclear. The CDR3 contains 10 residues. The V gene's germline CDR1 is DFQATT and CDR2 SNEGSKA (reference sequence). Deletions cut 5 bases from V and 7 bases from J, with 7 bases between. The CDR3 DNA sequence: TGCAGTGCTCAAAAAAATACGCAGTATTTT. It is translated as CSAQKNTQYF.

The chain combines TRBV2 with TRBJ2-1; the D is unclear. V was shortened by 5 bases and J by 5 bases, with 13 bases between the two germline ends. This CDR3 is 14 amino acids long. Germline CDR1 is SNHLY and CDR2 is FYNNEI. DNA of the CDR3: TGTGCCAGCAGTCCCCCCCGGGCCCACAATGAGCAGTTCTTC. Amino acid sequence: CASSPPRAHNEQFF. Looking up the rest from reference TRBV2 and TRBJ2-1 gives the full variable domain: EPEVTQTPSHQVTQMGQEVILRCVPISNHLYFYWYRQILGQKVEFLVSFYNNEISEKSEIFDDQFSVERPDGSNFTLKIRSTKLEDSAMYFCASSPPRAHNEQFFGPGTRLTVL.

This clonotype was found a few times. The chain joins TRBV2 to TRBJ2-3; D perhaps matches TRBD1 (6 bases). The germline V gene has CDR1 SNHLY and CDR2 FYNNEI. V lost 5 bases and J 2 bases, leaving 14 bases between the germline ends. The CDR3 sequence is 15 residues long. The CDR3 loop is CASSNRDKYTDTQYF. CDR3 nucleotide sequence: TGTGCCAGCAGTAACCGGGACAAATACACAGATACGCAGTATTTT.

The chain carries TRBV15 and TRBJ2-1, with D hard to call. The CDR3 totals 16 residues. Trimming removed 0 bases from V and 10 bases from J, with 19 bases in between. CDR1 LNHNV and CDR2 YYDKDF come from the germline V gene (reference sequence). The chain's CDR3 is CATSREHKFPVKEQFF. For the CDR3, the DNA is TGTGCCACCAGCAGAGAACACAAATTCCCCGTCAAAGAGCAGTTCTTC.

This clonotype was found a few times. The chain uses TRBV20-1 and TRBJ2-6, with 9 nucleotides matching TRBD1. Germline CDR1 and CDR2: DFQATT and SNEGSKA (reference sequence). CDR3 length: 15 residues. V gave up 7 bases and J gave up 0 bases; unmatched junction bases: 4. The CDR3 reads CSVGTGYSGANVLTF. CDR3 coding DNA: TGCAGTGTCGGGACAGGGTACTCTGGGGCCAACGTCCTGACTTTC.

This clonotype has a handful of counts. CDR3 in DNA: TGCGCCAGCAGCTTAAGGTTAAGCTGGGCCCCTAGCGGGGATGCCTACGAGCAGTACTTC. This translates into CASSLRLSWAPSGDAYEQYF. The rearrangement links TRBV5-1 to TRBJ2-7; 9 positions match TRBD2. The V and J ends lost 2 bases and 2 bases, in that order; junction bases with no gene match: 20. Germline V gene lookup returns CDR1 SGHRS and CDR2 YFSETQ. The CDR3 is 20 residues long. The complete variable domain, with remaining parts taken from reference TRBV5-1 and TRBJ2-7, reads KAGVTQTPRYLIKTRGQQVTLSCSPISGHRSVSWYQQTPGQGLQFLFEYFSETQRNKGNFPGRFSGRQFSNSRSEMNVSTLELGDSALYLCASSLRLSWAPSGDAYEQYFGPGTRLTVT.

The chain carries TRBV5-1 and TRBJ2-1; D possibly corresponds to TRBD1 (6 bases). Germline values: CDR1 SGHRS, CDR2 YFSETQ. The CDR3 covers 15 residues. Between the trimmed V and J ends, which lost 2 bases and 4 bases, there was a span of 13 bases. In nucleotides, the CDR3 is TGCGCCAGCAGCTTTTCACCGGACAGTTACAATGAGCAGTTCTTC. Translation: CASSFSPDSYNEQFF.

The chain employs TRBV7-9 and TRBJ2-1, with 8 bases identical to TRBD1. Germline CDR1 and CDR2: SEHNR and FQNEAQ (reference sequence). The CDR3 totals 16 residues. Trimming took 2 bases from V and 6 from J; bases not matched to a gene: 9. The CDR3: CASSLTDRGRPNEQFF. CDR3 coding DNA: TGTGCCAGCAGCTTAACCGACAGGGGCCGGCCCAATGAGCAGTTCTTC. Full variable domain (remainder filled in from reference TRBV7-9 and TRBJ2-1): DTGVSQNPRHKITKRGQNVTFRCDPISEHNRLYWYRQTLGQGPEFLTYFQNEAQLEKSRLLSDRFSAERPKGSFSTLEIQRTEQGDSAMYLCASSLTDRGRPNEQFFGPGTRLTVL.

The chain combines TRBV30 with TRBJ2-1; D is possibly TRBD1 (6 bases). The germline gives CDR1 GTSNPN, CDR2 SVGIG (reference sequence). The CDR3 runs to 11 residues. With 4 bases removed from V and 8 bases from J, the gap between germline ends came to 9 bases. CDR3 sequence (DNA): TGTGCCTGGACGAAGGGGGATGAGCAGTTCTTC. It translates to CAWTKGDEQFF.

This chain uses TRBV12-3 or TRBV12-4 with TRBJ2-7; no reliable D call. V shed 5 bases and J shed 6 bases, with 11 bases lying between them. The CDR3 consists of 12 residues. The CDR3 spells CASSPSTGEQYF. The CDR3 region has the DNA TGTGCCAGCAGTCCCAGTACGGGCGAGCAGTACTTC.

The CDR3 nucleotides read TGTGCCAGCAGCCCCCTCCCCTTAGCGGGAGGGGGCACCGGGGAGCTGTTTTTT. Protein sequence: CASSPLPLAGGGTGELFF. The chain couples TRBV6-2 or TRBV6-3 to TRBJ2-2, with 11 bases identical to TRBD2. The trim removed 6 bases at V and 4 bases at J, leaving 13 bases unmatched. Germline-derived CDR1 and CDR2 are MNHEY and SVGEGT. The CDR3 is 18 amino acids.